This T cell receptor (beta chain) was observed in a study of cytomegalovirus exposure and HLA in healthy donors. For the study at large: Genotyping of roughly 400 donors showed that around 85% belonged to the Caucasian-associated ancestry cluster.

General observations from the study: Prior analysis indicated that the majority of TCR beta V segments exhibited productivity approximately 87% or approximately 30% of the time. Later, an analysis found that common viral pathogens appeared to be linked with several of the most significant clusters. V- and J-gene trimming of TCR beta was linked (in a later analysis) to a missense DCLRE1C variant.

This clone has a handful of counts. The antigen is undetermined. The CDR3 has 12 residues. Trimming left V 4 bases short and J 5 bases short, with 11 bases between. CDR1 and CDR2 from the germline V gene are GTSNPN and SVGIG (reference sequence). Amplification used 60 Vbeta primers and 13 Jbeta primers. Here immunoSEQ multiplex PCR was the method, and the copy in TCRdb shows in-frame clones only, minus some. The sample records approximately 93,000 clones, about four fifths being singletons. The V call is TRBV30, the J call TRBJ1-1; no reliable D call. This TCR was recovered from a middle-aged woman in good health and CMV-seronegative. Sequencing was performed on PBMCs. The CDR3 sequence is CAWIAGGTEAFF. CDR3 nucleotide sequence: TGTGCCTGGATCGCGGGAGGGACTGAAGCTTTCTTT. The full variable domain, with the rest looked up from reference TRBV30 and TRBJ1-1, is SQTIHQWPATLVQPVGSPLSLECTVEGTSNPNLYWYRQAAGRGLQLLFYSVGIGQISSEVPQNLSASRPQDRQFILSSKKLLLSDSGFYLCAWIAGGTEAFFGQGTRLTVV.